These 17 T cell receptor beta chains originate from one sample sequenced in a study of Ad26.COV2.S vaccination and SARS-CoV-2 variants. The treatment denotes: roughly 19 received Ad26.COV2.S at low or high dose, single or two shots; about 5 received placebo; per-sample allocation not given. Sample collection was performed on day 63 after the first vaccine or placebo injection. TCRdb keeps only in-frame clones here, not all; method: immunoSEQ multiplex PCR. The sample lists 400,000 or so clones; around nine tenths were seen once. This specimen consisted of peripheral blood, obtained in a trial of Ad26.COV2.S vaccine versus placebo. Receptors originate from a person between 18 and 60 years old who received the Ad26.COV2.S COVID-19 vaccine or a placebo.

The chain is built from TRBV6-5 and TRBJ1-6; D remains ambiguous. The CDR3 spans 14 residues. Germline assignment: CDR1 MNHEY and CDR2 SVGAGI. V was pared by 0 bases and J by 10 bases, with 10 bases between. In DNA form, the CDR3 reads TGTGCCAGCAGTTACTCGCTGGTGCGGTCACCCCTCCACTTT. This codes for CASSYSLVRSPLHF.

This clone showed up just a few times. V usage is TRBV12-1 and J usage is TRBJ1-2. TRBV12-1 is recorded as a pseudogene. The CDR3 spans 15 residues. CDR3 residues: CASSSPGPRGYGYTF. CDR3 sequence (DNA): TGTGCCAGCAGCTCCCCGGGACCCAGAGGGTATGGCTACACCTTC.

The gene calls are TRBV5-1 and TRBJ2-3, with unresolved D. The V end was cut by 0 bases, the J end by 0 bases, with 11 bases between. Germline loops: CDR1 SGHRS, CDR2 YFSETQ. This CDR3 has 16 amino acids. The CDR3 coding sequence is TGCGCCAGCAGCTTGGATGGGTCCCCTAGCACAGATACGCAGTATTTT. Encoded protein: CASSLDGSPSTDTQYF.

The rearrangement uses TRBV7-9 and TRBJ1-4; TRBD1 agrees at 7 bases. V shed 8 bases, J shed 5 bases, and the junction held 17 bases outside the gene matches. The CDR3 is made up of 17 amino acids. Per germline, CDR1 SEHNR and CDR2 FQNEAQ (reference sequence). The CDR3 bases are TGTGCCAGCTCAAAAACGGCAGGGGGGGCCTTAAATGAAAAACTGTTTTTT. Translated: CASSKTAGGALNEKLFF. Drawing the rest from reference TRBV7-9 and TRBJ1-4, the complete variable domain is DTGVSQNPRHKITKRGQNVTFRCDPISEHNRLYWYRQTLGQGPEFLTYFQNEAQLEKSRLLSDRFSAERPKGSFSTLEIQRTEQGDSAMYLCASSKTAGGALNEKLFFGSGTQLSVL.

V usage is TRBV10-3 and J usage is TRBJ1-1, with a tentative D call TRBD1 (5 bases). V gave up 9 bases and J gave up 6 bases, with 20 bases separating them. The V gene's germline CDR1 is ENHRY and CDR2 SYGVKD. This CDR3 has 14 amino acids. As DNA, the CDR3 is TGTGCCATTGGGAAGGGGTCGGAGGGGTCTGAAGCTTTCTTT. This codes for CAIGKGSEGSEAFF.

The chain recombines TRBV5-1 with TRBJ2-1, with TRBD1 identical over 7 bases. Germline CDR1 reads SGHRS; CDR2 reads YFSETQ. J was trimmed by 0 bases and V by 4 bases; bases with no gene match: 4. There are 15 residues in the CDR3. The CDR3 is CASSPQGNSYNEQFF. The CDR3 DNA is TGCGCCAGCAGCCCACAGGGGAACTCCTACAATGAGCAGTTCTTC.

The genes are TRBV5-8 and TRBJ1-1, with D perhaps matching TRBD1 (5 bases). Germline CDR1 reads SGHTS; CDR2 reads YDEGEE. The germline V and J ends were trimmed by 1 base and 4 bases, with 8 bases remaining between them. The CDR3 is made up of 13 amino acids. The CDR3 coding sequence is TGTGCCAGCAGCTTGCGGGGCGCCACTGAAGCTTTCTTT. It yields the protein CASSLRGATEAFF. The variable domain in full, with the rest retrieved from reference TRBV5-8 and TRBJ1-1, is EAGVTQSPTHLIKTRGQQATLRCSPISGHTSVYWYQQALGLGLQFLLWYDEGEERNRGNFPPRFSGRQFPNYSSELNVNALELEDSALYLCASSLRGATEAFFGQGTRLTVV.

The chain has TRBV4-3 and TRBJ1-5; D unresolved. The CDR3 is 16 residues long. Germline V gene data show CDR1 as LGHNA and CDR2 as YSLEER. V was shortened by 1 base and J by 2 bases, with 12 bases between the two germline ends. CDR3 DNA sequence: TGCGCCAGCAGCCAAGGTAGGAGGGTTGGCAATCAGCCCCAGCATTTT. It yields the protein CASSQGRRVGNQPQHF.

The chain uses TRBV14 and TRBJ2-1; D may correspond to TRBD1 or TRBD2 (5 bases each). Trimming removed 4 bases at V and 3 bases at J, with 22 bases between. This CDR3 spans 18 amino acids. Germline CDR1 SGHDN, CDR2 FVKESK. CDR3 amino acids: CASSRRSGPERFYNEQFF. CDR3 DNA sequence: TGTGCCAGCAGCCGTAGATCGGGGCCAGAAAGGTTCTACAATGAGCAGTTCTTC.

The chain joins TRBV3-1 (or the pseudogene TRBV3-2) to TRBJ2-5; 11 nucleotides match TRBD2. The CDR3 runs to 16 residues. Trimming cost V 4 bases and J 4 bases; bases outside gene matches: 8. Looked up from germline, CDR1 is LGHDT and CDR2 is YNNKEL (reference sequence). Here the CDR3 reads CASSPNSGGVGETQYF. CDR3 DNA: TGTGCCAGCAGCCCGAATAGCGGGGGGGTCGGAGAGACCCAGTACTTC.

This clone has just a few counts. This chain joins TRBV11-2 and TRBJ1-6; TRBD1 matches at 7 bases. The CDR3 totals 12 residues. Per germline, CDR1 SGHAT and CDR2 FQNNGV. The CDR3 loop reads CSRQGKDSPLHF. CDR3 DNA: TGTTCCCGACAGGGTAAGGATTCACCCCTCCACTTT.

This chain links TRBV19 with TRBJ1-5; no clear D gene. V lost 7 bases to trimming and J lost 4 bases, with 20 bases between them. The CDR3 runs to 16 residues. Germline V gene sequence: CDR1 LNHDA, CDR2 SQIVND (reference sequence). CDR3 nucleotides: TGTGCCAGTACCATCGGACCCATACGTGCTAATCAGCCCCAGCATTTT. Amino acids: CASTIGPIRANQPQHF.

This chain joins TRBV5-1 and TRBJ2-1; 12 bases agree with TRBD2. Germline V gives CDR1 SGHRS, CDR2 YFSETQ. The CDR3 runs to 16 residues. The ends lost 1 base at V and 8 bases at J; junction bases unmatched: 7. The CDR3 region has the DNA TGCGCCAGCAGCTTGATGACTAGCGGGGGACCCTATGAGCAGTTCTTC. Residues: CASSLMTSGGPYEQFF.

This sequence joins TRBV15 and TRBJ1-3, with 7 nucleotides matching TRBD1. The CDR3 spans 13 residues. Germline CDR1 LNHNV, CDR2 YYDKDF (reference sequence). The V gene end was trimmed by 8 bases and the J gene end by 0 bases; junction bases not matched to a gene: 1. Here the CDR3 DNA reads TGTGCCACCGGGGACAGCTCTGGAAACACCATATATTTT. Protein sequence: CATGDSSGNTIYF.

The sample holds one count of this clone. This chain uses TRBV5-6 with TRBJ1-5; the D is unclear. Germline V gene data show CDR1 as SGHDT and CDR2 as YYEEEE. Deletions cut 0 bases from V and 0 bases from J, with 7 bases between. The CDR3 is 15 amino acids. CDR3: CASSLGVNSNQPQHF. The CDR3 DNA reads as TGTGCCAGCAGCTTGGGAGTTAATAGCAATCAGCCCCAGCATTTT.

This chain uses TRBV5-4 with TRBJ2-1, with 9 positions matching TRBD1. This CDR3 contains 14 residues. Germline V gives CDR1 SGHNT, CDR2 YYREEE (reference sequence). Losses at the gene ends were 5 bases for V and 10 bases for J; bases not matched to a gene: 10. The CDR3 region has the DNA TGTGCCAGCAGGGGGACAGGGAAATCCCCCGAGCAGTTCTTC. It yields the protein CASRGTGKSPEQFF.

This sequence joins TRBV3-1 (or the pseudogene TRBV3-2) and TRBJ1-5, with no clear D. V was pared by 3 bases and J by 7 bases, with 13 bases between. The CDR3 consists of 14 residues. Germline-derived CDR1 and CDR2 are LGHDT and YNNKEL (reference sequence). CDR3 region: CASSHSTRRQPQHF. DNA of the CDR3: TGTGCCAGCAGCCACTCTACTAGGAGACAGCCCCAGCATTTT.